This T cell receptor beta chain emerged from a study of chronic HIV infection and antiretroviral therapy. Using its own MiXCR run on the 5' RACE reads, TCRdb lists one record per CDR3 protein. Found here are under 55,000 distinct CDR3 sequences, roughly 19% of them singletons; the top ten hold over 2.5%. In its sample, this clonotype was seen a few times. In germline, CDR1 is MGHRA, CDR2 YSYEKL. Deletions cut 1 base from V and 6 bases from J, with 9 bases between. The CDR3 has 13 amino acids. This TCR came from an adult who had HIV and had not received antiretroviral therapy, or was an uninfected healthy control (not recorded which). The sequencing input was peripheral blood. The chain is built from TRBV4-1 and TRBJ1-1, with D maybe TRBD1 (6 bases). CDR3 loop: CASSQARTAEAFF. The CDR3, as DNA: TGCGCCAGCAGCCAAGCAAGGACAGCTGAAGCTTTCTTT.